Sequencing of this T cell receptor beta chain was carried out in a study of T cell repertoires and HLA-DP antigens. Libraries were prepared by immunoSEQ multiplex PCR; TCRdb keeps only in-frame clonotypes and omits some of them. The sample carries about 110,000 clones, around 92% recorded once. This CDR3 region has 14 residues. CDR1 and CDR2 (germline): SGHTA, FQGNSA. Trimming took off 1 base at V and 3 bases at J, with 10 bases between the two ends. On this clone itself: The target antigen is unknown.

What was sequenced was CD4+ T cells from PBMCs. This chain connects TRBV7-2 to TRBJ2-7; D may match TRBD1 or TRBD2 (5 bases each). The origin of this receptor is a young woman in good health and CMV-seronegative. The chain's CDR3 is CASSLGRGLYEQYF. CDR3 DNA: TGTGCCAGCAGCTTAGGCCGGGGCCTCTACGAGCAGTACTTC.